The 21 T cell receptor beta chains reported below all come from one sample, sequenced in a study of regulatory T cells in long-lasting Graves disease. Library construction for TCR beta used iRepertoire HTBI primers and Arm-PCR of CDR3 regions. One entry per CDR3 protein results from TCRdb running MiXCR on the multiplex PCR reads. The repertoire has a few hundred thousand distinct CDR3 sequences, less than 15% of them found once; the top ten carry 8.5% to 10%. Time point given: newly diagnosed GD, antithyroid drugs for less than 3 months. TCR sequences were obtained from RNA taken from PBMCs. This same sample was also taken into another study, of T cells in Graves' hyperthyroidism and ophthalmopathy.

The material was peripheral blood mononuclear cells (PBMCs), obtained at new diagnosis, from a patient treated with antithyroid drugs. The receptors originated from a man aged 30-40 years with Graves disease.

This clonotype appeared many times. The genes are TRBV11-1 and TRBJ1-1; no clear D gene. V lost 3 bases and J 1 base, leaving 12 bases between the germline ends. This CDR3 contains 15 residues. Germline-derived CDR1 and CDR2 are SGHAT and FQDESV (reference sequence). DNA of the CDR3: TGTGCCAGCAGCTTGGCACCAGGATGGAACACTGAAGCTTTCTTT. This codes for CASSLAPGWNTEAFF. Drawing the rest from reference TRBV11-1 and TRBJ1-1, the complete variable domain is EAEVAQSPRYKITEKSQAVAFWCDPISGHATLYWYRQILGQGPELLVQFQDESVVDDSQLPKDRFSAERLKGVDSTLKIQPAELGDSAMYLCASSLAPGWNTEAFFGQGTRLTVV.

With regard to this clonotype: A junction boundary mismatches the germline segment, possibly from a read error. The V and J genes are TRBV29-1 and TRBJ2-2; 15 bases map to TRBD2. This CDR3 spans 16 amino acids. Germline V lookup: CDR1 SQVTM, CDR2 ANQGSEA. The CDR3 DNA reads as TGCAGCGTGAGAGGGACTAGCGGGAGGAACCCCGGGGAGCTGTTTTTT. Translating it yields CSVRGTSGRNPGELFF.

V and J are TRBV12-3 or TRBV12-4 and TRBJ2-3; perhaps TRBD2 as D (5 bases). The V end lost 7 bases, the J end lost 1 base, and 12 bases lay between the germline ends. The CDR3 has 14 residues. CDR3 protein: CASKPRAGTDTQYF. The CDR3 DNA sequence: TGTGCCAGCAAGCCGAGGGCCGGCACAGATACGCAGTATTTT.

The chain couples TRBV18 to TRBJ2-5; D might be TRBD1 (6 bases). This CDR3 is 15 amino acids long. Trimming left V 1 base short and J 4 bases short, with 13 bases between. From germline, CDR1 is KGHSH and CDR2 LQKENI. The CDR3 spells CASSPRGGGLETQYF. CDR3 nucleotides: TGTGCCAGCTCACCACGAGGGGGTGGACTAGAGACCCAGTACTTC.

This clonotype has a count of ten or more. V and J are TRBV20-1 and TRBJ1-1; D remains ambiguous. There are 14 residues in the CDR3. Trimming shortened V by 5 bases and J by 6 bases, and 19 bases separated the two germline ends. CDR1 and CDR2 from the germline V gene are DFQATT and SNEGSKA (reference sequence). CDR3 protein: CSARKTAAEPEAFF. The DNA for the CDR3 is TGCAGTGCTCGCAAAACAGCAGCCGAACCTGAAGCTTTCTTT.

This clonotype appeared many times. The V call is TRBV12-3 or TRBV12-4, the J call TRBJ2-1, with D maybe TRBD2 (5 bases). The CDR3 has 14 amino acids. Trimming took off 6 bases at V and 1 base at J, with 10 bases between the two ends. For the CDR3, the DNA is TGTGCCAGCAGCACTAGTTCGTCCTACAATGAGCAGTTCTTC. Encoded protein: CASSTSSSYNEQFF.

This chain uses TRBV5-5 with TRBJ1-5; a weak D match, TRBD1 (6 bases). The CDR3 contains 14 residues. Germline V CDR1 and CDR2: SGHKS, YYEKEE (reference sequence). Trimming took off 0 bases at V and 5 bases at J, with 9 bases between the two ends. The CDR3 region has the DNA TGTGCCAGCAGCTTGGCGGGACAATATCAGCCCCAGCATTTT. Translated, it gives CASSLAGQYQPQHF.

The genes are TRBV9 and TRBJ2-7; 7 bases fit TRBD2. Per germline, CDR1 SGDLS and CDR2 YYNGEE. J was trimmed by 4 bases and V by 2 bases; bases with no gene match: 12. The CDR3 consists of 16 residues. CDR3 bases: TGTGCCAGCAGCGTGGGGGGGGGAGGCGCACTATACGAGCAGTACTTC. Its translation is CASSVGGGGALYEQYF.

This clonotype occurred many times. The V call is TRBV2, the J call TRBJ2-1, with D possibly called TRBD1 or TRBD2 (6 bases each). V lost 6 bases and J 8 bases, leaving 14 bases between the germline ends. Germline V gene sequence: CDR1 SNHLY, CDR2 FYNNEI. This CDR3 comprises 13 residues. CDR3 residues: CASRLAEGDEQFF. The CDR3 region has the DNA TGTGCCAGCAGATTAGCGGAGGGGGATGAGCAGTTCTTC.

This clonotype was counted many times. The chain carries TRBV20-1 and TRBJ2-7; 7 bases match TRBD2. With V trimmed by 1 base and J by 6 bases, 9 bases remained unmatched. From germline, CDR1 is DFQATT and CDR2 SNEGSKA (reference sequence). The CDR3 extends over 14 amino acids. Here the CDR3 DNA reads TGCAGTGCTAGAGCCGGCAGCGGGACGGGCGAGCAGTACTTC. Its protein is CSARAGSGTGEQYF.

At least ten counts were recorded for this clonotype. This chain links TRBV12-3 or TRBV12-4 with TRBJ2-5; 9 bases agree with TRBD1. V was clipped by 3 bases and J by 4 bases; unmatched bases: 6. This CDR3 is built from 15 residues. CDR3 loop: CASSFNRGRGETQYF. CDR3 nucleotide sequence: TGTGCCAGCAGTTTTAACAGGGGGCGGGGAGAGACCCAGTACTTC.

A word on this clonotype: Sequence at one end of the junction differs from germline and may be a read error. The rearrangement links TRBV20-1 to TRBJ2-4; D unclear. Germline V gene lookup returns CDR1 DFQATT and CDR2 SNEGSKA (reference sequence). The CDR3 spans 12 residues. CDR3 bases: TGCAGTGCTCATCCAGCCCAAAACATTCAGTACTTC. Amino acids: CSAHPAQNIQYF.

Worth noting for this clonotype: A much larger clone differs from this one at a single base, so this may be a read error. The chain has TRBV7-2 and TRBJ2-1, with 9 bases identical to TRBD2. CDR1 and CDR2 from the germline V gene are SGHTA and FQGNSA. CDR3 size: 21 residues. Trimming took 3 bases from V and 9 from J; bases not matched to a gene: 27. The CDR3 nucleotides are TGTGCCAGCAGCTTTTCGTCGCCCGGGACTGGCGGGAGGGGCGCTTTGAGTGAGCAGTTCTTC. Its protein product is CASSFSSPGTGGRGALSEQFF.

This clonotype was recorded at least ten times. The chain is built from TRBV30 and TRBJ1-2, with D tentatively TRBD1 (5 bases). CDR1 is GTSNPN, CDR2 SVGIG, per germline (reference sequence). V lost 2 bases, J lost 4 bases, and 14 bases lay in between. CDR3 length equals 14 residues. CDR3 nucleotides: TGTGCCTGGAGTCCTCTTGGCAGGGCCTATGGCTACACCTTC. As protein: CAWSPLGRAYGYTF.

The chain uses TRBV9 and TRBJ2-2; 8 bases are shared with TRBD1. The CDR3 has 16 amino acids. CDR1 is SGDLS and CDR2 is YYNGEE in the germline V gene. Unmatched junction bases numbered 12, after V lost 7 bases and J lost 4 bases. The DNA for the CDR3 is TGTGCCAGCGCAGGGAGGCAGGGGGCCGTCACCGGGGAGCTGTTTTTT. Translating gives CASAGRQGAVTGELFF.

This clonotype was found many times. The V call is TRBV11-2, the J call TRBJ1-1; weak D call: TRBD1 (5 bases). V lost 6 bases and J 0 bases, leaving 14 bases between the germline ends. This CDR3 contains 15 residues. Per the germline V gene, CDR1 is SGHAT and CDR2 is FQNNGV. CDR3 nucleotides: TGTGCCAGCAGGACAGCCCCAAACATGAACACTGAAGCTTTCTTT. Amino acids: CASRTAPNMNTEAFF.

In this sample, this clonotype turned up a few times. A much larger clone lies a single base off, so this may be a read error. The chain employs TRBV27 and TRBJ2-7; the match to TRBD1 covers 8 bases. The trim removed 4 bases at V and 4 bases at J, leaving 18 bases unmatched. The CDR3 covers 18 residues. The germline gives CDR1 MNHEY, CDR2 SMNVEV (reference sequence). Here the CDR3 DNA reads TGTGCCAGCAGTTCCGCCGGACAGGGAAGGGATATGGGATACGAGCAGTACTTC. It yields the protein CASSSAGQGRDMGYEQYF.

The sample holds a few counts of this clonotype. The J gene is TRBJ1-5, the V gene TRBV20-1, with no clear D. The V gene lost 5 bases and the J gene lost 7 bases, with 15 bases spanning the gap. The length of the CDR3 is 13 residues. Germline V CDR1 and CDR2: DFQATT, SNEGSKA (reference sequence). DNA of the CDR3: TGCAGTGCTTCCGGGCCTGCCGACCAGCCCCAGCATTTT. Its translation: CSASGPADQPQHF.

In its sample, this clonotype was seen many times. The rearrangement joins TRBV11-2 to TRBJ2-7; D remains unclear. V lost 0 bases and J 1 base, leaving 13 bases between the germline ends. The CDR3 contains 16 residues. Germline CDR1 and CDR2: SGHAT and FQNNGV. CDR3 amino acids: CASSLDPMGQSYEQYF. Here the CDR3 DNA reads TGTGCCAGCAGCTTAGATCCGATGGGTCAGTCCTACGAGCAGTACTTC.

As to this clonotype: Relative to the germline gene, one junction end is altered; a read error may explain this. The chain uses TRBV5-1 and TRBJ2-7; D perhaps matches TRBD2 (7 bases). The germline gives CDR1 SGHRS, CDR2 YFSETQ. CDR3 length: 15 amino acids. The CDR3 DNA reads as TGCGCCAGCAGATTGGGGGCGGGAGAGGGCTACGAGCAGTACTTC. It translates to CASRLGAGEGYEQYF.

This sequence joins TRBV7-3 and TRBJ2-7; D unresolved. V lost 5 bases and J 2 bases, leaving 13 bases between the germline ends. Germline V CDR1 and CDR2: SGHTA, FQGTGA. The CDR3 is 14 residues long. The CDR3 nucleotides are TGTGCCAGCAGCCCCCAAGACGGAACCTACGAGCAGTACTTC. Amino acid sequence: CASSPQDGTYEQYF.